This T cell receptor beta chain was sequenced during a study of beta chain features in type 1 diabetes. Broader study findings: Shortening of TCRB CDR3s, moderate but significant, appeared in all four CD4+ subsets of Type 1 diabetes patients.

Isolated RNA was reverse transcribed in full, so expressed TCRB transcripts were sequenced. Only in-frame clones appear in the TCRdb table, and some are missing; sequencing was by immunoSEQ multiplex PCR. Of 130,000 or so clones in the sample, approximately 16% were seen once. Between the trimmed V and J ends, which lost 0 bases and 0 bases, there was a span of 9 bases. CDR3 length equals 15 residues. In germline, CDR1 is GTSNPN, CDR2 SVGIG (reference sequence). Concerning this clone: The antigen is unknown. The same CDR3 also results from other DNA sequences found in this sample.

The chain carries TRBV30 and TRBJ1-5; D unclear. The sample was central memory CD4+ T cells from blood. The clonotype was recovered from a young man with type 1 diabetes. DNA for the CDR3: TGTGCCTGGAGTGTAGGGCAGAATAGCAATCAGCCCCAGCATTTT. Protein product: CAWSVGQNSNQPQHF.